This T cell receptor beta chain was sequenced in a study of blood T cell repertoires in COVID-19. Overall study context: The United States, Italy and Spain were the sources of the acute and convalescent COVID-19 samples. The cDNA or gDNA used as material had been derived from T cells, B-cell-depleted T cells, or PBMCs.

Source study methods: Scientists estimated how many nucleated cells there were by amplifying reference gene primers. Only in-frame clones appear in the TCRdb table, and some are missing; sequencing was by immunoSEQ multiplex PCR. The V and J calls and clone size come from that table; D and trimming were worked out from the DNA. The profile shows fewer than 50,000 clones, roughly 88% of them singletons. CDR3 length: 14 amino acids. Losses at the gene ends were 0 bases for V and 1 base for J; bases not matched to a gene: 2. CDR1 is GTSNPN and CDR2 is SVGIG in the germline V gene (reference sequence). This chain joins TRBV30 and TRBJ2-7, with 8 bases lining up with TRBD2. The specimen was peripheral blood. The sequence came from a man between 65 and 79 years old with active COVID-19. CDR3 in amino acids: CAWSVGGGSYEQYF. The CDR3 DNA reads TGTGCCTGGAGTGTTGGCGGGGGGTCCTACGAGCAGTACTTC.